Shown below are 10 T cell receptor beta chains from a single sample sequenced in a study of CD8 T cells in ankylosing spondylitis. MiXCR was run by TCRdb on the 5' RACE reads, yielding one entry per CDR3 protein. The table has about 220,000 distinct CDR3 sequences, about 10% seen once; the top ten hold about 20%. The source material was blood, either unsorted or a sorted T cell fraction (not recorded which). All receptors derive from a male donor with ankylosing spondylitis or in good health (not recorded which).

The chain couples TRBV30 to TRBJ1-4; the D is unclear. Germline CDR1 reads GTSNPN; CDR2 reads SVGIG (reference sequence). V lost 0 bases and J 8 bases, leaving 4 bases between the germline ends. CDR3 length: 11 amino acids. CDR3 nucleotides: TGTGCCTGGAGTGTCGTCGAAAAACTGTTTTTT. Translated: CAWSVVEKLFF.

This clonotype occurred a few times. V usage is TRBV3-1 and J usage is TRBJ2-5, with 11 bases lining up with TRBD2. The CDR3 loop spans 16 amino acids. V shed 1 base and J 3 bases; nucleotides not matched to a gene: 4. Germline V gene lookup returns CDR1 LGHDT and CDR2 YNNKEL (reference sequence). The chain's CDR3 is CASSQVAGGWEETQYF. CDR3 coding DNA: TGTGCCAGCAGCCAAGTAGCGGGGGGGTGGGAAGAGACCCAGTACTTC.

This chain connects TRBV15 to TRBJ2-3, with 16 nucleotides matching TRBD2. Trimming took 0 bases from V and 3 from J; bases not matched to a gene: 12. In germline, CDR1 is LNHNV, CDR2 YYDKDF (reference sequence). The CDR3 covers 21 residues. The CDR3 spells CATSRDLRRGTSGGVTDTQYF. As DNA, the CDR3 is TGTGCCACCAGCAGAGATCTGCGTCGGGGGACTAGCGGGGGGGTGACAGATACGCAGTATTTT. The whole variable domain, filled in from reference TRBV15 and TRBJ2-3, reads DAMVIQNPRYQVTQFGKPVTLSCSQTLNHNVMYWYQQKSSQAPKLLFHYYDKDFNNEADTPDNFQSRRPNTSFCFLDIRSPGLGDTAMYLCATSRDLRRGTSGGVTDTQYFGPGTRLTVL.

This clonotype was observed at least ten times. The chain couples TRBV7-3 to TRBJ1-3, with 7 bases matching TRBD1. CDR1 is SGHTA and CDR2 is FQGTGA in the germline V gene. CDR3 length: 15 residues. V lost 3 bases to trimming and J lost 4 bases; unmatched junction nucleotides: 6. Here the CDR3 reads CASSFRQGAGNTIYF. The CDR3, as DNA: TGTGCCAGCAGCTTCCGACAGGGAGCGGGAAACACCATATATTTT.

This clonotype was detected many times. The junction departs from germline at one end; a sequencing error may be responsible. This chain joins TRBV3-1 and TRBJ1-2; D unclear. The CDR3 contains 11 residues. Germline CDR1 and CDR2: LGHDT and YNNKEL (reference sequence). Here the CDR3 reads CASSRLARTHF. CDR3 nucleotide sequence: TGTGCCAGCAGCCGACTGGCCCGGACGCACTTC.

The chain joins TRBV12-3 or TRBV12-4 to TRBJ2-7; 11 bases fit TRBD2. The CDR3 spans 15 residues. Germline trimming cut 5 bases from V and 2 bases from J; bases unmatched to any gene: 5. This CDR3 reads CASSPGTSGTYEQYF. The DNA of the CDR3 is TGTGCCAGCAGTCCGGGGACTAGCGGTACCTACGAGCAGTACTTC.

At least ten counts were recorded for this clonotype. The chain has TRBV7-2 and TRBJ1-1; possible D gene TRBD1, 6 bases. Germline loops: CDR1 SGHTA, CDR2 FQGNSA. With 1 base removed from V and 4 bases from J, the gap between germline ends came to 13 bases. The CDR3 runs 15 residues. The CDR3 DNA sequence: TGTGCCAGCAGCTTAGACGGGGGCGATAGCACTGAAGCTTTCTTT. Protein product: CASSLDGGDSTEAFF.

The table lists this clonotype with many counts. The V and J genes are TRBV6-5 and TRBJ2-1, with D unresolved. The CDR3 loop spans 12 amino acids. Germline lookup yields CDR1 MNHEY and CDR2 SVGAGI. V lost 6 bases and J 7 bases, leaving 10 bases between the germline ends. CDR3 protein: CASSNIRNEQFF. Written as DNA, the CDR3 is TGTGCCAGCAGCAATATCCGAAATGAGCAGTTCTTC.

Ten or more counts support this clonotype. Germline is not matched at one junction end, which may reflect a read error. V gene TRBV7-8 combines with J gene TRBJ1-5, with D possibly matching TRBD1 (6 bases). The CDR3 is 12 residues long. From germline, CDR1 is SGHVS and CDR2 FQNEAQ. The CDR3 bases are TGTGCCAGCAGCTTGGACAGTCAGTCCCAGCATTTT. It yields the protein CASSLDSQSQHF.

As regards this clonotype: A much bigger clone sits one base away, suggesting this may be a read error. The J gene is TRBJ2-4, the V gene TRBV11-1; 7 bases map to TRBD1. The CDR3 is made up of 19 amino acids. In germline, CDR1 is SGHAT, CDR2 FQDESV (reference sequence). The CDR3 sequence: CASSLWQGDDLLAKNIQHF. CDR3 bases: TGTGCCAGCAGCTTGTGGCAGGGGGACGACCTTCTAGCCAAAAACATTCAGCACTTC.